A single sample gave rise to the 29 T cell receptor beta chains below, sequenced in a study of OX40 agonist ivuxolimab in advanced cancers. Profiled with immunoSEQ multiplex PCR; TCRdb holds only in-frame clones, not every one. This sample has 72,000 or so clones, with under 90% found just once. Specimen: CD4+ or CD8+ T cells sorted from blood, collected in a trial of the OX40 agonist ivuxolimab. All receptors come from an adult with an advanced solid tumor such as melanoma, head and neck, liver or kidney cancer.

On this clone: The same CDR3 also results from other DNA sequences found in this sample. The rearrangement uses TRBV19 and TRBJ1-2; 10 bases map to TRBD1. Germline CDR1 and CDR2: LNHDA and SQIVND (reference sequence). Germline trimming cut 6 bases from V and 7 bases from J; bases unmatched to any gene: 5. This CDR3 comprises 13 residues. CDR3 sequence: CASRRDRGSGYTF. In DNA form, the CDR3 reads TGTGCCAGTAGAAGGGACAGGGGTAGTGGCTACACCTTC.

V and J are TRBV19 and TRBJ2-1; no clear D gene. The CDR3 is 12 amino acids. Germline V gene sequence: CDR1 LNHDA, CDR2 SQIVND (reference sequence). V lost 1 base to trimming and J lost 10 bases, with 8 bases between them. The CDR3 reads CASSIGYREQFF. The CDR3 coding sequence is TGTGCCAGTAGTATAGGCTATCGGGAGCAGTTCTTC.

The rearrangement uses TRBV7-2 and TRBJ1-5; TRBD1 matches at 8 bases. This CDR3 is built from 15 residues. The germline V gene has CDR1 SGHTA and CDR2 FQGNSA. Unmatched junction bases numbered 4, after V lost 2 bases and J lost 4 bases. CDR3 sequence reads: CASSLRTGTNQPQHF. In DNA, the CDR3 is TGTGCCAGCAGCTTACGGACAGGGACTAATCAGCCCCAGCATTTT.

CDR3 in DNA: TGTGCCAGTAGTACCCGACAGGGGGGAGTATCCGGGGAGCTGTTTTTT. Protein: CASSTRQGGVSGELFF. The rearrangement links TRBV19 to TRBJ2-2; 9 positions agree with TRBD1. The CDR3 totals 16 residues. Germline V gene sequence: CDR1 LNHDA, CDR2 SQIVND (reference sequence). V was clipped by 4 bases and J by 6 bases; unmatched bases: 9.

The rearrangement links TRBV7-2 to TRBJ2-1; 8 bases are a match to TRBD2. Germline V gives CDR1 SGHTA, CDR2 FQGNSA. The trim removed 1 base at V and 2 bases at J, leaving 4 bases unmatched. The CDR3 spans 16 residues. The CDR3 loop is CASSLVGGATYNEQFF. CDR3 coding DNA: TGTGCCAGCAGCTTAGTCGGGGGGGCGACCTACAATGAGCAGTTCTTC.

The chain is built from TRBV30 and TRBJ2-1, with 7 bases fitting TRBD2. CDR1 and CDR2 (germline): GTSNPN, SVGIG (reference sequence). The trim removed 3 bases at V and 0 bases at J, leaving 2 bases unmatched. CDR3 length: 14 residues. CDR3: CAWSGGGSYNEQFF. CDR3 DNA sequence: TGTGCCTGGAGCGGCGGGGGCTCCTACAATGAGCAGTTCTTC.

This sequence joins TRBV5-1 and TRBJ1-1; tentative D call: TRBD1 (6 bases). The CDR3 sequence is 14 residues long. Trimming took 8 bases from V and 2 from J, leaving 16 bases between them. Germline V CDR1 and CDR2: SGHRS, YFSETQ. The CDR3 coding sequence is TGCGCCAGTTACAGGGATTCGGGAAACACTGAAGCTTTCTTT. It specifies CASYRDSGNTEAFF.

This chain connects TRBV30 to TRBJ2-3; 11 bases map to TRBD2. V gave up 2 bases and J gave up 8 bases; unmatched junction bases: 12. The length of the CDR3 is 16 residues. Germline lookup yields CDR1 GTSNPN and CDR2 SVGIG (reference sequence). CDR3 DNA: TGTGCCTGGAGTAAGACTAGCGGGGCTCCCCGGGGTACGCAGTATTTT. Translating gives CAWSKTSGAPRGTQYF.

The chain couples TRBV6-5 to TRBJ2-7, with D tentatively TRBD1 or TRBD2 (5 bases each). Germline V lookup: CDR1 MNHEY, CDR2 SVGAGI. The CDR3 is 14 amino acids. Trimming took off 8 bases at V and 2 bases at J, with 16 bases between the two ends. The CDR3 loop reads CASAPRAGTYEQYF. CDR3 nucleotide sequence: TGTGCCAGCGCGCCGAGGGCAGGGACCTACGAGCAGTACTTC.

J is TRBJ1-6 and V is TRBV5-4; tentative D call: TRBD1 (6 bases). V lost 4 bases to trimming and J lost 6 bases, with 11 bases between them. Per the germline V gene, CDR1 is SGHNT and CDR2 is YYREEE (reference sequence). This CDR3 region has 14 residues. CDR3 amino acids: CASSQDSSNSPLHF. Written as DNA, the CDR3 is TGTGCCAGCAGCCAGGACAGCAGTAATTCACCCCTCCACTTT.

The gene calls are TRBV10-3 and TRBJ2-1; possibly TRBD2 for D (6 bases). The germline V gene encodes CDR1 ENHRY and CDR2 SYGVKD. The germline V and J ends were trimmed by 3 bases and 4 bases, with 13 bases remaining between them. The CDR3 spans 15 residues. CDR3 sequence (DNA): TGTGCCATCAGTGACGACGGGGGACCTTACAATGAGCAGTTCTTC. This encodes CAISDDGGPYNEQFF.

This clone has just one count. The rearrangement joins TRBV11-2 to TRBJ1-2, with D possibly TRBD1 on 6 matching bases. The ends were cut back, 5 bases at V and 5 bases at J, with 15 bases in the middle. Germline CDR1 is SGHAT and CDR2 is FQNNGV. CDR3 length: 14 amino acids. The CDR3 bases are TGTGCCAGCAGCGCCAGGGAGGGGGGATATGGCTACACCTTC. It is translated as CASSAREGGYGYTF.

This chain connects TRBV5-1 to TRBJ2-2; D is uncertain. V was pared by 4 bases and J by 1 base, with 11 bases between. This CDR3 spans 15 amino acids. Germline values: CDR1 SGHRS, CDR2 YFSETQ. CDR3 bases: TGCGCCAGCAGCGGGTATGGGCGGAACACCGGGGAGCTGTTTTTT. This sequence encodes CASSGYGRNTGELFF.

The CDR3 protein is CASKWSGGGETYEQYF. The CDR3 nucleotides read TGTGCCAGCAAATGGTCGGGCGGGGGGGAGACCTACGAGCAGTACTTC. This chain connects TRBV27 to TRBJ2-7; 9 bases map to TRBD2. The junction had 12 bases not matched to a gene; V was cut back by 7 bases and J by 2 bases. CDR3 length: 16 amino acids. Germline V gene data show CDR1 as MNHEY and CDR2 as SMNVEV (reference sequence).

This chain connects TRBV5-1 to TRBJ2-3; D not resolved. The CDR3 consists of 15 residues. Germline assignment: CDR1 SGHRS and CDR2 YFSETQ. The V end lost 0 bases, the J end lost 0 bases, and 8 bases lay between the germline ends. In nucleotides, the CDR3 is TGCGCCAGCAGCTTGGCCACGGATAGCACAGATACGCAGTATTTT. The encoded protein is CASSLATDSTDTQYF.

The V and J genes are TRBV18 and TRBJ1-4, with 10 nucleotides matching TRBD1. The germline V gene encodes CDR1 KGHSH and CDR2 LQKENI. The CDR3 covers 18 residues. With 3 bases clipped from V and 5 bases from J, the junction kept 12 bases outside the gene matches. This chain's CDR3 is CASSPANLRGQGNEKLFF. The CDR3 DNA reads TGTGCCAGCTCACCGGCCAATCTTCGGGGACAGGGGAATGAAAAACTGTTTTTT.

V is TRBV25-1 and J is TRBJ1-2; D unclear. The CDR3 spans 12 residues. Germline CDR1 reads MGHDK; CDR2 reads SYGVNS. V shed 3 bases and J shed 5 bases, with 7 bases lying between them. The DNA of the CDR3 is TGTGCCAGCAGTGATGAGGGATATGGCTACACCTTC. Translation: CASSDEGYGYTF.

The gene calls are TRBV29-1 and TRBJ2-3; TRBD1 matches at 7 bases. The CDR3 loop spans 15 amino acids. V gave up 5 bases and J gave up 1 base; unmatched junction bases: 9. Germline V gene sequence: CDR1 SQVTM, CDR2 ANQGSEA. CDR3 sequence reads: CSVIRTGGGTDTQYF. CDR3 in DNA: TGCAGCGTTATCCGGACAGGCGGAGGCACAGATACGCAGTATTTT.

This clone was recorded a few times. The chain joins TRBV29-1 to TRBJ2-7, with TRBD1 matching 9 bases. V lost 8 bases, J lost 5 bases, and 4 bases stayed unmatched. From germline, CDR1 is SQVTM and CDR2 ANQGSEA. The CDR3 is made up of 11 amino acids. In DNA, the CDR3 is TGCAGCTTCCGACAGGGGGACGAGCAGTACTTC. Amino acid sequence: CSFRQGDEQYF.

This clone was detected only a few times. The CDR3, as DNA: TGTGCCAGCAGCTCGGACACTGAAGCTTTCTTT. It translates to CASSSDTEAFF. The chain carries TRBV9 and TRBJ1-1; D remains unclear. Trimming pared 4 bases from V and 3 bases from J, leaving 4 bases between. This CDR3 contains 11 residues. CDR1 SGDLS and CDR2 YYNGEE come from the germline V gene.

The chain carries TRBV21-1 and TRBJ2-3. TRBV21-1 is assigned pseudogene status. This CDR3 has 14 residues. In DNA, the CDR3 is TGTGCCAGCAGCAAATCCCTGGATAAAGATACGCAGTATTTT. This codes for CASSKSLDKDTQYF.

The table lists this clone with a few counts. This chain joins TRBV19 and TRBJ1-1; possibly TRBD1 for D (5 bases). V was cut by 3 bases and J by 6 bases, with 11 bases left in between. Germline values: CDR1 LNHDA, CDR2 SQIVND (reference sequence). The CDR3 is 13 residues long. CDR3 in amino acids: CASSIGRGAEAFF. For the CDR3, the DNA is TGTGCCAGTAGTATTGGCCGAGGGGCTGAAGCTTTCTTT.

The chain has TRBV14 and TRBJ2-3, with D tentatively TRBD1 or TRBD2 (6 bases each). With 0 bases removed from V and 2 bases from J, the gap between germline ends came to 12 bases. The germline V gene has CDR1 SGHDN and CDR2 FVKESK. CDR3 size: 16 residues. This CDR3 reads CASSQDGGQITDTQYF. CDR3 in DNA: TGTGCCAGCAGCCAAGATGGGGGGCAGATCACAGATACGCAGTATTTT.

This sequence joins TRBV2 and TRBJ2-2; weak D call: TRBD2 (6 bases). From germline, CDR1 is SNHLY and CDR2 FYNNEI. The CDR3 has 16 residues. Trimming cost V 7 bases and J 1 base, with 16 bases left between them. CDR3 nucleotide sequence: TGTGCCAGCACCTTAGAGGGAGGTGGGAACACCGGGGAGCTGTTTTTT. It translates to CASTLEGGGNTGELFF. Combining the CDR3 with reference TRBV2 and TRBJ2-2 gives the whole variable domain EPEVTQTPSHQVTQMGQEVILRCVPISNHLYFYWYRQILGQKVEFLVSFYNNEISEKSEIFDDQFSVERPDGSNFTLKIRSTKLEDSAMYFCASTLEGGGNTGELFFGEGSRLTVL.

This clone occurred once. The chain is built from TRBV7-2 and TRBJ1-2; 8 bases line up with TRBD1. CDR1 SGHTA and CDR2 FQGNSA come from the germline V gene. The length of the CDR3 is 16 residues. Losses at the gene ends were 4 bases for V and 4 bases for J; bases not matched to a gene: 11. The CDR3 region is CASSSTSRGRSYGYTF. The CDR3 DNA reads TGTGCCAGCAGCTCTACATCCAGGGGGCGCAGCTATGGCTACACCTTC.

This CDR3 reads CASSLQGSSQETQYF. The CDR3 DNA reads as TGCGCCAGCAGCTTACAGGGTTCCTCACAAGAGACCCAGTACTTC. The rearrangement uses TRBV5-1 and TRBJ2-5, with D possibly being TRBD1 (6 bases). V lost 2 bases, J lost 2 bases, and 13 bases lay in between. This CDR3 has 15 residues. The germline gives CDR1 SGHRS, CDR2 YFSETQ.

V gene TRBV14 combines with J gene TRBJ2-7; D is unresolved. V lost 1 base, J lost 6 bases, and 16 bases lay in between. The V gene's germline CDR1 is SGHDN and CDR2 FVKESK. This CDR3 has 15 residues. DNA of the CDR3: TGTGCCAGCAGCCAAGTTGACAACTTAAGGCTCGAGCAGTACTTC. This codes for CASSQVDNLRLEQYF.

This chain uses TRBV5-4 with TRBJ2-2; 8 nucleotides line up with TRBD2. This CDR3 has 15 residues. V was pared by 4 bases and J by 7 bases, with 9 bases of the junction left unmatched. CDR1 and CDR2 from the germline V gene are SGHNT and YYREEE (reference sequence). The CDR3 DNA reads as TGTGCCAGCAGCCGAAACGCCCTAGCGGGCGGGGAGCTGTTTTTT. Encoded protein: CASSRNALAGGELFF.

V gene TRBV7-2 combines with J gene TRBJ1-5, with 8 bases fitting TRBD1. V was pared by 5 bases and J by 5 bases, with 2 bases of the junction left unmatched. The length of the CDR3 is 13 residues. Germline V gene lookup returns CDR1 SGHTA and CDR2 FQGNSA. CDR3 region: CASSAQGDQPQHF. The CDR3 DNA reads TGTGCCAGCAGCGCACAGGGGGATCAGCCCCAGCATTTT.